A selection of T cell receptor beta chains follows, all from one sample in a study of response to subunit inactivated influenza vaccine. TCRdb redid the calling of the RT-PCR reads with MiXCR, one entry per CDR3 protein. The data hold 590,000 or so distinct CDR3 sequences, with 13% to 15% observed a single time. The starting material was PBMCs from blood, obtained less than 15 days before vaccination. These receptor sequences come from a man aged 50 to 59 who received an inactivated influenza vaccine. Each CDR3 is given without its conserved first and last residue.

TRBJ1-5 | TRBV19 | ASSISGSGPFPQH
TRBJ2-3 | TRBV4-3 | ASSQDLGASGTDTQY
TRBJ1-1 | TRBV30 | AWSRQGNTEAF
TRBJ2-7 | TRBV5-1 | ASSPALSGNYEQY
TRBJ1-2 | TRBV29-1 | SVDGNYGYT
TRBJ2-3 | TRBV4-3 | ASSPRKGVPDTQY
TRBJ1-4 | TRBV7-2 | ASSRKTGTNEKLF
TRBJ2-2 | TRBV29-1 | SVFTAGELF
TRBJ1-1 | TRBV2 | ASSVQYTEAF
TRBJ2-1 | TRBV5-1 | ASSLEAGGLDEQF
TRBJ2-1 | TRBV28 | ASSLEVGGRAANEQF
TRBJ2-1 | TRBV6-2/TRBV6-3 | ASFPGGTYNEQF
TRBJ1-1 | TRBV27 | ASSLTGGSTEAF
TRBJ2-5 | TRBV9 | ASSVKGAGQETQY
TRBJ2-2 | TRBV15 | ATSSIPPNRDTGELF
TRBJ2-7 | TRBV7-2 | ASSPTMGGEQY
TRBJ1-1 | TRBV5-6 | ASSSIWGSEAF
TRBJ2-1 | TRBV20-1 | SAHSIYNEQF
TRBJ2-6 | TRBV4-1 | ASSGGTALSGANVLT
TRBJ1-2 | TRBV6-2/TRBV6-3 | ASSRGQGVGYT
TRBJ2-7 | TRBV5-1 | ASSSDRYYEQY
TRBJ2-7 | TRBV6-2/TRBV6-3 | ASMKFYEQY
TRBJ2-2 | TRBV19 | ASRPGQGGTGELF
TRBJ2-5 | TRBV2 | ASSDPGTRKETQY
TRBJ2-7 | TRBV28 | ASTDITGTGGYEQY
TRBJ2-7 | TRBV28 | ASSIRGGTYEQY
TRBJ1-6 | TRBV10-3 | AISVGGDSPLH
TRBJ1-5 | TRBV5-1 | ASRFASNQPQH
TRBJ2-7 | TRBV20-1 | SARGFGVEGSSYEQY
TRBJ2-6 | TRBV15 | ASSLAASGANVLT
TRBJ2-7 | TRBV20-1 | SANPGGSGADEQY
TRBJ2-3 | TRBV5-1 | ASSFTSGGNTQY
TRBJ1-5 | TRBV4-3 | ASSQVWPDSNQPQH
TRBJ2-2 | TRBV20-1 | SARPTSGLRTGELF
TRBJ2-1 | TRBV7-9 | ASSLGAGAGEQF
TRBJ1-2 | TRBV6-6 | ASSPSDSPPT
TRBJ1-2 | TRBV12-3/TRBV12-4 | ASSSTGQANYGYT
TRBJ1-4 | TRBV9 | ASSVGGEHEKLF
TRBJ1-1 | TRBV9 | ASSVGWTNTEAF
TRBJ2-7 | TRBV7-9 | ASSSPGRLARTYEQY
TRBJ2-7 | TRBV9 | ASSARQGPYEQY
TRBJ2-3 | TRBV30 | AGGFSTQY
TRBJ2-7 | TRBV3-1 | ASSQEAPRTGCGDEQY
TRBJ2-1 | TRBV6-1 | ASSELSRSSYNEQF
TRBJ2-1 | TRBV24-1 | ATSDPLGLAGAYNEQF
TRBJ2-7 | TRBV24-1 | ATNRTGVYEQY
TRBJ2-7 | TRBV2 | ASSEALSSFYEQY
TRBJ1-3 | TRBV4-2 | ASSQEWQFSGNTIY
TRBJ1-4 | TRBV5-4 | ASSRIEARGHEKLF
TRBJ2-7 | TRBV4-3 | ASSQGTQTDYEQY